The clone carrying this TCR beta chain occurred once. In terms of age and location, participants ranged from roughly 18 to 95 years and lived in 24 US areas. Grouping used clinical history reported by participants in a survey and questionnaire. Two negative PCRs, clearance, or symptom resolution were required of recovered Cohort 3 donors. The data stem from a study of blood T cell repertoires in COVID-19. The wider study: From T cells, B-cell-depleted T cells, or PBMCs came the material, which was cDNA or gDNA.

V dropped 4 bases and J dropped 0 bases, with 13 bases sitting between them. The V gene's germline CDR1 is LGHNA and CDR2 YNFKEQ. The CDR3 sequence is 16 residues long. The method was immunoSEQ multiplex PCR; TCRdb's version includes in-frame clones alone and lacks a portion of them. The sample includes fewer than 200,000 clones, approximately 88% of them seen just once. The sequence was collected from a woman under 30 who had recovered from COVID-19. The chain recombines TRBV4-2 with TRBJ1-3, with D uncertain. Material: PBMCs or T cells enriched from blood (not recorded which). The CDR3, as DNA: TGTGCCAGCAGCCCGGATGTGGGAGACTCTGGAAACACCATATATTTT. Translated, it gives CASSPDVGDSGNTIYF.